Below are 9 T cell receptor beta chains sequenced from a single sample in a study of vaccination effects on CD4 cells after COVID-19. The data were produced by immunoSEQ multiplex PCR, yet TCRdb's version contains in-frame clones alone and is incomplete. This sample has tens of thousands of clones; roughly 79% occur once, and the top ten carry 10% to 13%. Antigen-specific CD4+ T cells were expanded with viral peptide pools in the ViraFEST assay before sequencing. Once cultured for approximately 10 days, the cells underwent separation to obtain CD4+ T cells. Testing of the vaccine recipients showed negative nucleocapsid antibodies and no prior SARS-CoV-2 infection. The antigens of these receptors remain unknown. This specimen consisted of CD4+ T cells from PBMCs cultured with SARS-CoV-2 spike peptides, obtained before COVID-19 vaccination. The receptors shown here come from a human donor who received a COVID-19 vaccine.

This chain uses TRBV4-2 with TRBJ1-4, with a tentative D call TRBD1 (5 bases). V lost 1 base to trimming and J lost 5 bases, with 20 bases between them. CDR1 is LGHNA and CDR2 is YNFKEQ in the germline V gene. CDR3 length: 18 amino acids. CDR3 DNA: TGTGCCAGCAGCCAAGTACGGGTGAGGGGCCTTACGAATGAAAAACTGTTTTTT. It codes for CASSQVRVRGLTNEKLFF.

The DNA for the CDR3 is TGTGCCAGCAGCTTTGGGCAAACGGGAAATGGCTACACCTTC. This sequence encodes CASSFGQTGNGYTF. The chain carries TRBV5-8 and TRBJ1-2; D is ambiguous. This CDR3 has 14 residues. The V end lost 2 bases, the J end lost 6 bases, and 14 bases lay between the germline ends. Germline assignment: CDR1 SGHTS and CDR2 YDEGEE.

The rearrangement joins TRBV3-1 (or the pseudogene TRBV3-2) to TRBJ2-3; D not resolved. V gave up 3 bases and J gave up 10 bases, with 8 bases separating them. Looked up from germline, CDR1 is LGHDT and CDR2 is YNNKEL (reference sequence). The CDR3 loop spans 11 amino acids. CDR3 loop: CASSQLTAQYF. CDR3 DNA sequence: TGTGCCAGCAGCCAGCTCACCGCGCAGTATTTT.

The genes are TRBV3-1 (or the pseudogene TRBV3-2) and TRBJ2-7; D unresolved. The CDR3 length is 13 residues. The germline gives CDR1 LGHDT, CDR2 YNNKEL (reference sequence). Trimming shortened V by 1 base and J by 3 bases, and 7 bases separated the two germline ends. CDR3 DNA sequence: TGTGCCAGCAGCCAAGGATTAGGCTACGAGCAGTACGTC. This sequence encodes CASSQGLGYEQYV.

This chain links TRBV10-2 with TRBJ2-2; the match to TRBD1 covers 9 bases. This CDR3 has 15 residues. V shed 3 bases, J shed 7 bases, and the junction held 6 bases outside the gene matches. Germline V gene data show CDR1 as WSHSY and CDR2 as SAAADI. The CDR3 region is CASSDTQGAIGELFF. DNA for the CDR3: TGCGCCAGCAGTGATACACAGGGGGCGATCGGGGAGCTGTTTTTT.

The chain employs TRBV5-1 and TRBJ1-2; 9 positions match TRBD1. The CDR3 is made up of 14 amino acids. CDR1 is SGHRS, CDR2 YFSETQ, per germline. Trimming cost V 0 bases and J 7 bases; bases outside gene matches: 4. CDR3 DNA sequence: TGCGCCAGCAGCTTGGGACAGGGGGTCTCTGGCTACACCTTC. Its translation is CASSLGQGVSGYTF.

A single count supports this clone. The chain recombines TRBV5-1 with TRBJ2-5, with TRBD1 identical over 8 bases. There are 15 residues in the CDR3. Germline CDR1 and CDR2: SGHRS and YFSETQ. Trimming removed 0 bases from V and 4 bases from J; junction bases left unmatched: 5. The CDR3 nucleotides are TGCGCCAGCAGCTTGGGACAGGGGTTTGGAGAGACCCAGTACTTC. This translates into CASSLGQGFGETQYF.

The gene calls are TRBV7-2 and TRBJ1-1; 9 bases are a match to TRBD1. Germline V lookup: CDR1 SGHTA, CDR2 FQGNSA. This CDR3 has 15 residues. J was trimmed by 5 bases and V by 1 base; bases with no gene match: 5. The CDR3 nucleotides are TGTGCCAGCAGCTTAGGTACAGGGGGCAAGACTGAAGCTTTCTTT. It specifies CASSLGTGGKTEAFF.

This clone came up a few times. The chain employs TRBV19 and TRBJ1-2; 8 bases line up with TRBD1. The CDR3 runs 14 residues. V was clipped by 10 bases and J by 2 bases; unmatched bases: 9. Germline V CDR1 and CDR2: LNHDA, SQIVND (reference sequence). In nucleotides, the CDR3 is TGTGCCACTACGGACAGGGAAAACAACTATGGCTACACCTTC. Translation: CATTDRENNYGYTF.